Sequencing of this T cell receptor (beta chain) was carried out in a study of CD8 T cells in ankylosing spondylitis (dated by TCRdb to the late 2010s). Background for the entire study: To find TCR variants linked to disease, the study profiled T cell receptor beta repertoires in ankylosing spondylitis patients and healthy donors. The whole study cohort included about a hundred healthy donors and 25 ankylosing spondylitis patients. Peripheral blood was sampled, and synovial fluid was additionally collected from ankylosing spondylitis patients. The full study reports these points: The disease-linked clones were reported as significantly enriched in matched synovial fluid samples from ankylosing spondylitis patients. A TCR beta motif of eight highly homologous amino acid variants appeared characteristic of blood from ankylosing spondylitis patients. Some of the motif variants had been reported before in the synovial fluid and blood of reactive arthritis patients, a finding that suggests common disease-initiation mechanisms. The disease-linked clones had a CD8+ phenotype and were found at relatively low frequencies in peripheral blood.

This clonotype was seen repeatedly, ten times or more. There is no known antigen for this receptor. Base qualities are missing; no much larger clone stands one base away. The sample was run on an Illumina HiSeq 2500. Quantitative 5'-RACE with molecular barcodes was the method used to prepare the TCR beta libraries. The study's own analysis went as follows. A new computational method based on a probabilistic model of VDJ rearrangement was used to identify disease-linked TCR variants. TCRdb reprocessing: public reads trimmed at Q25 with fastp, clones called with MiXCR, in-frame beta chains kept. CDR3 protein duplicates are merged, each entry listing the most common genes and DNA. TCRdb, not the original authors, processed these V and J calls. This sample comprises approximately 45,000 distinct CDR3 sequences, 3.5% to 4% of them detected only once. The top ten clonotypes cover 4% to 4.5% of the sample.

Sequencing input: blood, either unsorted or a sorted T cell fraction (not recorded which). The source is a female donor with ankylosing spondylitis or in good health (not recorded which).

The nucleotide sequence is TGTGCCAGCAGCGCCATAAGGGACTCAACTGAAGCTTTCTTT. Its protein reads: CASSAIRDSTEAFF. The rearrangement combines TRBV9 with TRBJ1-1, with TRBD1 perhaps the D gene, on 5 matching bases. Trimming removed 3 bases from V and 5 bases from J, leaving 14 bases between the germline ends. The germline V gene provides CDR1 SGDLS and CDR2 YYNGEE. CDR3 length: 14 amino acids, cysteine to phenylalanine. Just the 42-base CDR3 DNA is kept, in frame starting at base 1.